These T cell receptor beta chains were read from a single sample in a study of blood T cell repertoires in COVID-19. Profiled with immunoSEQ multiplex PCR; TCRdb holds only in-frame clones, not every one. The repertoire holds roughly 43,000 clones, roughly 84% seen once, with roughly 4.6% in the top ten. Sequencing used peripheral blood. Every receptor here comes from a woman aged 70-85 years with acute or convalescent COVID-19. Each CDR3 is given with its conserved first and last residue. A D gene is named only where the DNA matches it firmly. Only part of the rows carry a size: once, few, many, or a class if the clone is expanded.

.	TRBJ1-3	.	TRBV9	TGTGCCAGCAGCCCCCGGGAGGTCCGGGTAAACACCATATATTTT	CASSPREVRVNTIYF
.	TRBJ1-5	.	TRBV19	TGTGCCAGTAGTATAGATGGGACGGGAGATCAGCCCCAGCATTTT	CASSIDGTGDQPQHF
.	TRBJ1-3	.	TRBV5-1	TGCGCCAGCACCATGGTTCCAGGATCTGGAAACACCATATATTTT	CASTMVPGSGNTIYF
.	TRBJ2-1	.	TRBV29-1	TGCAGCGCATCTAGCCTCCGAACCTACAATGAGCAGTTCTTC	CSASSLRTYNEQFF
.	TRBJ1-3	.	TRBV4-1	TGCGCCAGCAGCCAAGAGTCAGGGAGGTCTGGAAACACCATATATTTT	CASSQESGRSGNTIYF
.	TRBJ1-1	once	TRBV5-1	TGCGCCAGCACCCCAGGCGGGATAAACACTGAAGCTTTCTTT	CASTPGGINTEAFF
.	TRBJ1-5	.	TRBV27	TGTGCCAGCAGTTTATCTATCGGGGGATCTGAGCCCCAGCATTTT	CASSLSIGGSEPQHF
.	TRBJ2-7	.	TRBV5-5	TGTGCCAGCAGCGGGCCGGGGACTCCCTCCCACTCCTACGAGCAGTACTTC	CASSGPGTPSHSYEQYF
.	TRBJ2-7	.	TRBV27	TGTGCCAGCAGTTCACCCGGCAGGGGTTCCAACGAGCAGTACTTC	CASSSPGRGSNEQYF
.	TRBJ2-7	.	TRBV7-9	TGTGCCAGCAGCTCAAACAGGTTAATCTACGAGCAGTACTTC	CASSSNRLIYEQYF
.	TRBJ1-3	.	TRBV12-3/TRBV12-4	TGTGCCGGGGGGGGTGGAAACACCATATATTTT	CAGGGGNTIYF
.	TRBJ1-3	.	TRBV30	TGTGCCTGGAGTCGATCTGACAAACGTTCTGGAAACACCATATATTTT	CAWSRSDKRSGNTIYF
.	TRBJ1-6	.	TRBV6-2/TRBV6-3	TGTGCCAGCAGTTACTCGCGTCAGGATGGTTCACCCCTCCACTTT	CASSYSRQDGSPLHF
TRBD2	TRBJ2-7	.	TRBV11-3	TGTGCCAGCAGCTTAGGGACTAGCGGTTACGAGCAGTACTTC	CASSLGTSGYEQYF
.	TRBJ1-2	.	TRBV19	TGTGCCAGTAGTATCCCTACGAGGATATCTTATCATCTTCGGCGAGGCTACACCTTC	CASSIPTRISYHLRRGYTF
.	TRBJ1-5	once	TRBV27	TGTGCCAGCAGTTTACACTCGACAGTTAGCAATCAGCCCCAGCATTTT	CASSLHSTVSNQPQHF
.	TRBJ2-7	once	TRBV7-6	TGTGCCAGCAGCTTAAAGGAAGCGGAGCAGTACTTC	CASSLKEAEQYF
TRBD2	TRBJ2-1	.	TRBV5-1	TGCGCCAGCAGCTCCGGGACTAGCGGGACTAATGAGCAGTTCTTC	CASSSGTSGTNEQFF
.	TRBJ1-1	.	TRBV6-6	TGTGCCAGCAGTTACCCCAACCCGAAACTAAACACTGAAGCTTTCTTT	CASSYPNPKLNTEAFF
TRBD2	TRBJ2-1	few	TRBV9	TGTGCCAGCAGCGTAGTTTCCGGGAGGGCCTACAATGAGCAGTTCTTC	CASSVVSGRAYNEQFF
.	TRBJ1-2	.	TRBV18	TGTGCCAGCTCACCCACAGAAAACTATGGCTACACCTTC	CASSPTENYGYTF
TRBD2	TRBJ2-5	.	TRBV5-1	TGCGCCAGCAGCCCATTAGCGGGAGGGGAAGAGACCCAGTACTTC	CASSPLAGGEETQYF
TRBD2	TRBJ2-7	.	TRBV4-3	TGCGCCAGCAGCCGTGGACTAGCGGGAGTTCTCTACGAGCAGTACTTC	CASSRGLAGVLYEQYF
.	TRBJ1-4	.	TRBV7-6	TGTGCCAGCAGCTTAACCGGTTCCGGGCAGGGTAACGAAAAACTGTTTTTT	CASSLTGSGQGNEKLFF
.	TRBJ2-7	.	TRBV9	TGTGCCAGCAGCGTAGCTCCGGAGACCCCCTACGAGCAGTACTTC	CASSVAPETPYEQYF